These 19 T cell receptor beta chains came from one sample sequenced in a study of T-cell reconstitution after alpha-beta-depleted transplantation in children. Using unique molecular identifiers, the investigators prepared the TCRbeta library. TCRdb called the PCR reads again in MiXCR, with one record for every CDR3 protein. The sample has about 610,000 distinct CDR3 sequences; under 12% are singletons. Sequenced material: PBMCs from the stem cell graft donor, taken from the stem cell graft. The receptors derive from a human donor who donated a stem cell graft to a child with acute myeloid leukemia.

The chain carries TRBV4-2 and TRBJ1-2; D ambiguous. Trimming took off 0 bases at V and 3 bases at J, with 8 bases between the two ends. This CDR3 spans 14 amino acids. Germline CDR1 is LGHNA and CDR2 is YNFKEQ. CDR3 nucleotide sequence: TGTGCCAGCAGCCAAGATAGGAGGGACTATGGCTACACCTTC. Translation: CASSQDRRDYGYTF.

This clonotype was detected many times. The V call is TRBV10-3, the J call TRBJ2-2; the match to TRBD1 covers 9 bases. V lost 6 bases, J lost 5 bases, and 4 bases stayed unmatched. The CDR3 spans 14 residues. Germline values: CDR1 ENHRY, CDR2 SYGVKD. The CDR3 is CAISGTGRTGELFF. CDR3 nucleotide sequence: TGTGCCATCAGCGGGACAGGGAGGACCGGGGAGCTGTTTTTT.

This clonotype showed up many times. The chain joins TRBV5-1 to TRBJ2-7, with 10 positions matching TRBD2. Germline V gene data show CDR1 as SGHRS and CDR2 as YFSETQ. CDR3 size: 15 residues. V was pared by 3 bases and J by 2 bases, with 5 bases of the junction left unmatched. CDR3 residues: CASSSLAGGPYEQYF. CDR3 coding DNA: TGCGCCAGCAGCTCCTTAGCGGGGGGACCCTACGAGCAGTACTTC. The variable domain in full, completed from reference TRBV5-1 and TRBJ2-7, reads KAGVTQTPRYLIKTRGQQVTLSCSPISGHRSVSWYQQTPGQGLQFLFEYFSETQRNKGNFPGRFSGRQFSNSRSEMNVSTLELGDSALYLCASSSLAGGPYEQYFGPGTRLTVT.

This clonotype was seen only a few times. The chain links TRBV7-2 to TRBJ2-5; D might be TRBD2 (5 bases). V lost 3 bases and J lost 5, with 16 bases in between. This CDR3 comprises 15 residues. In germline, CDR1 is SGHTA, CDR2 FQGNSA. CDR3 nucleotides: TGTGCCAGCAGCTTTACCCCGGATAAGCGGGAGACCCAGTACTTC. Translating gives CASSFTPDKRETQYF. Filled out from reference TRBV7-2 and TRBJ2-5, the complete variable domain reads GAGVSQSPSNKVTEKGKDVELRCDPISGHTALYWYRQSLGQGLEFLIYFQGNSAPDKSGLPSDRFSAERTGGSVSTLTIQRTQQEDSAVYLCASSFTPDKRETQYFGPGTRLLVL.

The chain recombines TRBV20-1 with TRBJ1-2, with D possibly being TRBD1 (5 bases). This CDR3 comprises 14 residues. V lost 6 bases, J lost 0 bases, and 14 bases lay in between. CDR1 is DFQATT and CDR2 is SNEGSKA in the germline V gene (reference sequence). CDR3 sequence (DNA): TGCAGTGCGATCGGGACTACCCCTAACTATGGCTACACCTTC. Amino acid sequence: CSAIGTTPNYGYTF.

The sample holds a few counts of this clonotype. DNA of the CDR3: TGCGCCAGCAGCCAAGAAGAGCGGGAGGGATACGAGCAGTACTTC. Residues: CASSQEEREGYEQYF. The chain has TRBV4-3 and TRBJ2-7; TRBD2 matches at 10 bases. The CDR3 length is 15 residues. Losses at the gene ends were 0 bases for V and 4 bases for J; bases not matched to a gene: 3. The germline V gene has CDR1 LGHNA and CDR2 YSLEER.

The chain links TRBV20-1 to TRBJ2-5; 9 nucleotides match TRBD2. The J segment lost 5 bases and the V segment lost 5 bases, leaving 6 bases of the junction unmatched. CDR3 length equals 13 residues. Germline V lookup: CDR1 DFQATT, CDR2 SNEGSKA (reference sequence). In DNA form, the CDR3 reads TGCAGTGCTGGGAGCGGGAGGCGGGAGACCCAGTACTTC. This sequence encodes CSAGSGRRETQYF.

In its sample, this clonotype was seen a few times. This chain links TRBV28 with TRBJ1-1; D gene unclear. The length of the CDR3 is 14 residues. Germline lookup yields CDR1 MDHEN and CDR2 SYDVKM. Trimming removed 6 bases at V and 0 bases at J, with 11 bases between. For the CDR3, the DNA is TGTGCCAGCAGCGACCCGGCCCTGAACACTGAAGCTTTCTTT. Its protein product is CASSDPALNTEAFF. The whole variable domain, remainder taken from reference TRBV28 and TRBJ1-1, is DVKVTQSSRYLVKRTGEKVFLECVQDMDHENMFWYRQDPGLGLRLIYFSYDVKMKEKGDIPEGYSVSREKKERFSLILESASTNQTSMYLCASSDPALNTEAFFGQGTRLTVV.

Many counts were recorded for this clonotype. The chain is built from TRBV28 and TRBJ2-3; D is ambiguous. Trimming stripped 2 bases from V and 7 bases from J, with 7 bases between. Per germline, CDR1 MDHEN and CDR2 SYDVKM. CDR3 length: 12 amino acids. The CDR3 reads CASSLVRYTQYF. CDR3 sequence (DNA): TGTGCCAGCAGTTTAGTGCGCTATACGCAGTATTTT.

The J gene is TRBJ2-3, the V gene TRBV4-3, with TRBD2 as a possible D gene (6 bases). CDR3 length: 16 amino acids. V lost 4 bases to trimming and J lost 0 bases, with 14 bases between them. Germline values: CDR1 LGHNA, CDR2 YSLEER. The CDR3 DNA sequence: TGCGCCAGCAGCCGCACCGGGGACTCTAGCACAGATACGCAGTATTTT. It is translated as CASSRTGDSSTDTQYF.

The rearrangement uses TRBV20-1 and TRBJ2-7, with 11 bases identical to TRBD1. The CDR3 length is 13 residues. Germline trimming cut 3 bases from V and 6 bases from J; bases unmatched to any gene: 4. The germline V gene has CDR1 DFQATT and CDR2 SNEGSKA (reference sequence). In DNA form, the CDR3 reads TGCAGTGCTAGGGACAGGGGGCTGGGCGAGCAGTACTTC. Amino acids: CSARDRGLGEQYF.

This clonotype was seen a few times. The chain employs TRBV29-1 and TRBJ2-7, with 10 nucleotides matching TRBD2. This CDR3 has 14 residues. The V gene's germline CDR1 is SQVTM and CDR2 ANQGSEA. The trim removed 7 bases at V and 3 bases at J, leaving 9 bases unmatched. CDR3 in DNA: TGCAGCGCCTCTGGGACTAGCGCCCGCTACGAGCAGTACTTC. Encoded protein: CSASGTSARYEQYF.

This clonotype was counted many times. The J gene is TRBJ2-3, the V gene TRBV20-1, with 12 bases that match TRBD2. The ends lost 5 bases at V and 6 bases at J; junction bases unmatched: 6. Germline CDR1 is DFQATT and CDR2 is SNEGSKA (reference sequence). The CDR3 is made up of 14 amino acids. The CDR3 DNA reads TGCAGTGCTGACCTTCTAGCGGGAGGGGATACGCAGTATTTT. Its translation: CSADLLAGGDTQYF.

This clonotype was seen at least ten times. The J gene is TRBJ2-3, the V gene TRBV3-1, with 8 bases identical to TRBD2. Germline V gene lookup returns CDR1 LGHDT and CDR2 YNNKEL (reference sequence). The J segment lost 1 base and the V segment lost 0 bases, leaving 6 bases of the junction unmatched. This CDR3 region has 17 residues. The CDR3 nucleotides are TGTGCCAGCAGCCAAGAAACGAGCGGGAGAGGCACAGATACGCAGTATTTT. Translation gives CASSQETSGRGTDTQYF.

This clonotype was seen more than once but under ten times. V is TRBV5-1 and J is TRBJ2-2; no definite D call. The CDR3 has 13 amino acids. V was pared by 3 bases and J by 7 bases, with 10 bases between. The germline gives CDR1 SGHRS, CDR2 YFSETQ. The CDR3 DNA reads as TGCGCCAGCAGCTCCACGCCGGTCGGGGAGCTGTTTTTT. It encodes CASSSTPVGELFF.

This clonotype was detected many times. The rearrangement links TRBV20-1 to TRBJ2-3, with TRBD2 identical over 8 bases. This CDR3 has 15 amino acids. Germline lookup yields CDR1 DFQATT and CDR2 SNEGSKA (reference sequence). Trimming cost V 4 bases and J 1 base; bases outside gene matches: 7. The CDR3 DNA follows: TGCAGTGCTACCAGCGGGAGAAAACGCACAGATACGCAGTATTTT. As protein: CSATSGRKRTDTQYF.

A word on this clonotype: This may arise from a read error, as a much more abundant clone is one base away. Written as DNA, the CDR3 is TGCAGTGCTCTACCGGAACAGGGGTACAATGAGCAGTTCTTC. This sequence encodes CSALPEQGYNEQFF. The chain joins TRBV20-1 to TRBJ2-1; 7 bases are a match to TRBD1. Trimming at V came to 5 bases and at J to 4 bases, leaving 8 bases not matched to a gene. The V gene's germline CDR1 is DFQATT and CDR2 SNEGSKA (reference sequence). This CDR3 region has 14 residues.

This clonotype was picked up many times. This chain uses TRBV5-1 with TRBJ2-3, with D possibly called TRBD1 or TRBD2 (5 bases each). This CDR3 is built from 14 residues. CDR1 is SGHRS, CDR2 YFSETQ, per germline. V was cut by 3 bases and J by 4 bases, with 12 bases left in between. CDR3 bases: TGCGCCAGCAGCTCTCAGGGTAGCGCAGATACGCAGTATTTT. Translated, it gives CASSSQGSADTQYF.

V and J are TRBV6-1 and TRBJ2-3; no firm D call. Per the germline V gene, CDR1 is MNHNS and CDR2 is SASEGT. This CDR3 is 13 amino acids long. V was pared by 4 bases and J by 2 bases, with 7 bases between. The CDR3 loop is CASSVLNTDTQYF. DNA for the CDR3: TGTGCCAGCAGTGTTCTAAACACAGATACGCAGTATTTT.